This TCR beta chain derives from a study of blood T cell repertoires in COVID-19. Trimming removed 0 bases from V and 0 bases from J, with 3 bases in between. The CDR3 contains 14 residues. Per the germline V gene, CDR1 is SGHRS and CDR2 is YFSETQ. TCRdb's table, derived via immunoSEQ multiplex PCR, lists solely in-frame clones and lacks some. The table has around 170,000 clones, approximately 85% seen once. What was sequenced was PBMCs or T cells enriched from blood (not recorded which). The sequence was collected from a woman aged 18-35 years who had recovered from COVID-19. The chain carries TRBV5-1 and TRBJ2-2; no reliable D call. The CDR3: CASSLAANTGELFF. CDR3 nucleotide sequence: TGCGCCAGCAGCTTGGCGGCGAACACCGGGGAGCTGTTTTTT.